These 27 T cell receptor beta chains share one sample of origin, sequenced in a study of blood T cell repertoires in COVID-19. Generated by immunoSEQ multiplex PCR, the TCRdb table keeps only in-frame clones and is missing some. The table records about 83,000 clones, around 80% of them present only once. The specimen sequenced was peripheral blood. Receptors were obtained from a woman of 80 years or more with acute or convalescent COVID-19.

The sample holds a few counts of this clone. The junction departs from the called germline gene at one end, perhaps through a read error. CDR3 sequence: CASRLDAGGLGELFF. CDR3 sequence (DNA): TGTGCCAGCAGGTTGGATGCGGGGGGGCTCGGGGAGCTGTTTTTT. This chain links TRBV5-4 with TRBJ2-2, with 9 bases that match TRBD2. The CDR3 covers 15 residues. From germline, CDR1 is SGHNT and CDR2 YYREEE (reference sequence).

This clone was seen a few times. V is TRBV29-1 and J is TRBJ1-1, with 7 positions matching TRBD1. CDR3 length: 14 amino acids. J gave up 1 base and V 7 bases, and 9 bases lay outside the gene matches. The V gene's germline CDR1 is SQVTM and CDR2 ANQGSEA. The DNA of the CDR3 is TGCAGCGGTGCCGGGACAGAGAGGAACACTGAAGCTTTCTTT. Its protein product is CSGAGTERNTEAFF.

The chain recombines TRBV6-5 with TRBJ1-1; no definite D call. V gave up 10 bases and J gave up 2 bases, with 20 bases separating them. CDR3 length: 15 amino acids. Germline CDR1 MNHEY, CDR2 SVGAGI. The CDR3 spells CATFIPRQVNTEAFF. CDR3 coding DNA: TGTGCCACCTTCATACCCCGGCAGGTTAACACTGAAGCTTTCTTT.

V is TRBV15 and J is TRBJ2-7; no definite D call. Per germline, CDR1 LNHNV and CDR2 YYDKDF (reference sequence). V was trimmed by 0 bases and J by 4 bases, leaving 4 bases between them. The CDR3 is 12 amino acids. CDR3 amino acids: CATSRDRYEQYF. CDR3 DNA: TGTGCCACCAGCAGAGATCGGTACGAGCAGTACTTC.

The genes are TRBV3-1 (or the pseudogene TRBV3-2) and TRBJ2-3; 11 bases align to TRBD2. The ends lost 6 bases at V and 2 bases at J; junction bases unmatched: 7. The CDR3 has 16 residues. From germline, CDR1 is LGHDT and CDR2 YNNKEL (reference sequence). DNA of the CDR3: TGTGCCAGCAGTTCCGGGACTAGCGGAAACACAGATACGCAGTATTTT. As protein: CASSSGTSGNTDTQYF.

V usage is TRBV4-3 and J usage is TRBJ2-5, with D tentatively TRBD1 (6 bases). The germline gives CDR1 LGHNA, CDR2 YSLEER. This CDR3 contains 15 residues. V lost 4 bases and J lost 5, with 17 bases in between. The CDR3 is CASSRGTGIGETQYF. The DNA for the CDR3 is TGCGCCAGCAGCCGAGGAACAGGGATAGGGGAGACCCAGTACTTC.

The V and J genes are TRBV11-2 and TRBJ2-2, with D tentatively TRBD2 (6 bases). The CDR3 is 16 residues long. The germline gives CDR1 SGHAT, CDR2 FQNNGV. Trimming shortened V by 5 bases and J by 0 bases, and 13 bases separated the two germline ends. CDR3 region: CASSPWRGANTGELFF. The CDR3 nucleotides read TGTGCCAGCAGCCCCTGGCGGGGCGCGAACACCGGGGAGCTGTTTTTT.

The chain couples TRBV19 to TRBJ2-3, with unresolved D. Germline values: CDR1 LNHDA, CDR2 SQIVND (reference sequence). The CDR3 is 11 residues long. The V gene lost 3 bases and the J gene lost 4 bases, with 2 bases spanning the gap. CDR3 DNA: TGTGCCAGTAGTATCGCAGATACGCAGTATTTT. This encodes CASSIADTQYF.

This clone showed up just a few times. The J gene is TRBJ1-5, the V gene TRBV19; 10 nucleotides align to TRBD1. Losses at the gene ends were 7 bases for V and 6 bases for J; bases not matched to a gene: 6. Germline V gives CDR1 LNHDA, CDR2 SQIVND (reference sequence). The CDR3 extends over 14 amino acids. The CDR3 protein is CASTLGQGGQPQHF. The CDR3 DNA reads as TGTGCCAGTACCCTAGGACAGGGGGGTCAGCCCCAGCATTTT.

This clone was detected once. J is TRBJ1-5 and V is TRBV10-3; D is possibly TRBD1 (6 bases). The CDR3 contains 13 residues. Trimming shortened V by 8 bases and J by 3 bases, and 11 bases separated the two germline ends. The germline V gene has CDR1 ENHRY and CDR2 SYGVKD. CDR3 DNA sequence: TGTGCCATCCGGGACACCACCAATCAGCCCCAGCATTTT. It translates to CAIRDTTNQPQHF.

DNA for the CDR3: TGCGCCAGCAGCCAGGAACCGGGACAGGGGGCGAGCAATCAGCCCCAGCATTTT. Translating it yields CASSQEPGQGASNQPQHF. The J gene is TRBJ1-5, the V gene TRBV4-1; 12 nucleotides agree with TRBD1. Germline values: CDR1 MGHRA, CDR2 YSYEKL. The CDR3 is 18 residues long. The V gene end was trimmed by 3 bases and the J gene end by 1 base; junction bases not matched to a gene: 7.

The chain uses TRBV6-2 or TRBV6-3 and TRBJ1-2; D is unclear. V lost 4 bases, J lost 5 bases, and 8 bases lay in between. The CDR3 has 12 amino acids. Looked up from germline, CDR1 is MNHEY and CDR2 is SVGEGT. CDR3 loop: CASSSQQYGYTF. The CDR3 region has the DNA TGTGCCAGCAGTTCTCAACAGTATGGCTACACCTTC.

CDR3 residues: CASSRGGSEKLFF. In nucleotides, the CDR3 is TGTGCCAGCAGCCGAGGGGGCAGTGAAAAACTGTTTTTT. The chain recombines TRBV6-5 with TRBJ1-4; 7 bases match TRBD1. Germline V gene sequence: CDR1 MNHEY, CDR2 SVGAGI. The junction had 5 bases not matched to a gene; V was cut back by 6 bases and J by 7 bases. CDR3 size: 13 residues.

This clone was seen only once. This chain connects TRBV29-1 to TRBJ1-5, with 7 bases aligning to TRBD1. CDR1 and CDR2 from the germline V gene are SQVTM and ANQGSEA. This CDR3 comprises 14 residues. The junction had 10 bases not matched to a gene; V was cut back by 7 bases and J by 4 bases. The CDR3 region is CSAMVGTENQPQHF. The CDR3 DNA is TGCAGCGCCATGGTCGGGACAGAAAATCAGCCCCAGCATTTT.

The rearrangement uses TRBV6-5 and TRBJ1-1; D may be TRBD1 (6 bases). V was cut by 0 bases and J by 0 bases, with 8 bases left in between. The CDR3 sequence is 15 residues long. Germline-derived CDR1 and CDR2 are MNHEY and SVGAGI. The CDR3 loop is CASSYSTGLNTEAFF. The CDR3 nucleotides read TGTGCCAGCAGTTACTCGACAGGATTGAACACTGAAGCTTTCTTT.

CDR3 protein: CASSPRDRGMSNYGYTF. The CDR3, as DNA: TGTGCCAGCAGCCCCCGGGACAGGGGAATGTCTAACTATGGCTACACCTTC. V and J are TRBV11-3 and TRBJ1-2; TRBD1 matches 10 bases. The junction had 9 bases not matched to a gene; V was cut back by 5 bases and J by 0 bases. The CDR3 spans 17 residues. CDR1 is SGHNT and CDR2 is YENEEA in the germline V gene.

J is TRBJ1-4 and V is TRBV4-1; D not resolved. The ends were cut back, 5 bases at V and 8 bases at J, with 18 bases in the middle. CDR1 and CDR2 from the germline V gene are MGHRA and YSYEKL. This CDR3 is built from 15 residues. The CDR3 DNA follows: TGCGCCAGCAGCGGAGGGAGCGGGTTAATCGAAAAACTGTTTTTT. Protein sequence: CASSGGSGLIEKLFF.

V and J are TRBV10-1 and TRBJ2-5, with D maybe TRBD1 (6 bases). Germline CDR1 WNHNN, CDR2 SYGVQD (reference sequence). The CDR3 extends over 14 amino acids. Trimming removed 2 bases from V and 5 bases from J, with 12 bases in between. CDR3 coding DNA: TGCGCCAGCAGTGAGGGGACAAATCGGGAGACCCAGTACTTC. Its translation is CASSEGTNRETQYF.

The V call is TRBV28, the J call TRBJ1-5, with TRBD1 matching over 8 bases. Trimming removed 3 bases from V and 5 bases from J; junction bases left unmatched: 3. The CDR3 sequence is 14 residues long. CDR1 and CDR2 (germline): MDHEN, SYDVKM. The DNA of the CDR3 is TGTGCCAGCAGTTTGGCGACAGGGGATCAGCCCCAGCATTTT. This encodes CASSLATGDQPQHF. The variable domain in full, completed from reference TRBV28 and TRBJ1-5, reads DVKVTQSSRYLVKRTGEKVFLECVQDMDHENMFWYRQDPGLGLRLIYFSYDVKMKEKGDIPEGYSVSREKKERFSLILESASTNQTSMYLCASSLATGDQPQHFGDGTRLSIL.

V usage is TRBV27 and J usage is TRBJ2-7; 11 nucleotides match TRBD1. Germline V gives CDR1 MNHEY, CDR2 SMNVEV (reference sequence). The CDR3 loop spans 16 amino acids. The V gene end was trimmed by 7 bases and the J gene end by 6 bases; junction bases not matched to a gene: 14. Here the CDR3 reads CASKVYGTGGLGEQYF. DNA for the CDR3: TGTGCCAGCAAAGTCTATGGGACAGGGGGGCTCGGCGAGCAGTACTTC.

The chain joins TRBV4-1 to TRBJ2-3; D is perhaps TRBD1 (5 bases). Trimming removed 3 bases from V and 6 bases from J, with 19 bases in between. Germline V gene lookup returns CDR1 MGHRA and CDR2 YSYEKL. CDR3 length: 16 residues. CDR3 loop: CASSQGTGDVRDTQYF. The CDR3 bases are TGCGCCAGCAGCCAGGGTACAGGTGATGTTCGGGATACGCAGTATTTT.

V is TRBV5-5 and J is TRBJ1-5; 10 bases are shared with TRBD1. CDR3 size: 16 residues. From germline, CDR1 is SGHKS and CDR2 YYEKEE (reference sequence). The V segment lost 5 bases and the J segment 0 bases; nucleotides outside the gene matches: 5. CDR3 region: CASRGTGVNSNQPQHF. The CDR3, as DNA: TGTGCCAGCAGAGGGACAGGGGTGAATAGCAATCAGCCCCAGCATTTT.

This rearrangement joins TRBV7-8 to TRBJ2-7, with TRBD2 identical over 9 bases. This CDR3 contains 15 residues. Per the germline V gene, CDR1 is SGHVS and CDR2 is FQNEAQ. Trimming at V came to 3 bases and at J to 3 bases, leaving 6 bases not matched to a gene. The CDR3 here is CASSFASGGNYEQYF. The CDR3 DNA sequence: TGTGCCAGCAGCTTTGCAAGCGGGGGGAACTACGAGCAGTACTTC.

The rearrangement uses TRBV5-6 and TRBJ1-5; a weak D match, TRBD1 (5 bases). The CDR3 is 17 residues long. From germline, CDR1 is SGHDT and CDR2 YYEEEE. Trimming removed 0 bases from V and 4 bases from J, with 17 bases in between. CDR3 residues: CASSLAGSQGGNQPQHF. For the CDR3, the DNA is TGTGCCAGCAGCTTGGCGGGGAGCCAGGGAGGGAATCAGCCCCAGCATTTT.

The CDR3 spells CASSFRGQNSPLHF. For the CDR3, the DNA is TGTGCCAGCAGCTTTCGGGGACAGAATTCACCCCTCCACTTT. The rearrangement uses TRBV5-8 and TRBJ1-6; 7 positions match TRBD1. CDR1 is SGHTS and CDR2 is YDEGEE in the germline V gene. Unmatched junction bases numbered 3, after V lost 2 bases and J lost 7 bases. This CDR3 is 14 amino acids long.

The CDR3 DNA sequence: TGTGCCATCAGGCGCGTAGGACTAGCGGACGGTGAGCAGTTCTTC. This encodes CAIRRVGLADGEQFF. This chain connects TRBV10-3 to TRBJ2-1; 10 nucleotides line up with TRBD2. Germline CDR1 ENHRY, CDR2 SYGVKD. The CDR3 length is 15 residues. V shed 6 bases and J 9 bases; nucleotides not matched to a gene: 11.

The chain couples TRBV28 to TRBJ1-2; unclear D gene. Germline assignment: CDR1 MDHEN and CDR2 SYDVKM. V was trimmed by 2 bases and J by 2 bases, leaving 15 bases between them. There are 16 residues in the CDR3. DNA of the CDR3: TGTGCCAGCAGTTTAAGACGGGTTGGGTCCAACTATGGCTACACCTTC. This codes for CASSLRRVGSNYGYTF.